This T cell receptor beta chain was retrieved from a study of radiotherapy plus CTLA-4 blockade in lung cancer (dated 2018 in TCRdb). Some background on the complete study: Objective responses were observed in 18% of enrolled patients, and disease control was achieved in approximately 29%.

Libraries were constructed by the immunoSEQ multiplex PCR assay. Entries here come from immuneACCESS through TCRdb and include only in-frame sequences with V and J called. Some clones fail to appear in such tables; in the studies checked, an unresolved V gene covers under half of the shortfall, and the cause of the remainder is unknown. The sample has approximately 89,000 clones on record, roughly four fifths of them singletons. The ten largest clones capture roughly 15% of the sample. The study evaluated CTLA-4 blockade (ipilimumab) given together with focal radiation therapy in patients who had chemo-refractory metastatic non-small-cell lung cancer. On this clone: Which antigen it targets is not known. No base-level quality is on record; no much larger clone is a single base apart.

What the research found in general, with its limitations: The strongest predictors of response were reported to be early dynamic shifts in blood T cell clones along with a rise in serum interferon-beta following radiation. After treatment with radiotherapy and ipilimumab, TCR clones that came from tumors expanded in the peripheral blood.

Inclusive of the bounding cysteine and phenylalanine, the CDR3 is 15 residues long. Just the 45-base CDR3 DNA is kept, in frame starting at base 1. Reading the germline V gene gives CDR1 SGHVS and CDR2 FQNEAQ. Deletion took 2 bases off V and 0 bases off J, with a span of 10 bases between the germline ends. The chain is encoded by TRBV7-8 joined to TRBJ1-1, with TRBD1 perhaps the D gene, on 6 matching bases. The receptor's source is a human donor with non-small cell lung cancer that progressed on radiotherapy plus ipilimumab. The sample in question was peripheral blood, obtained from a patient treated with radiotherapy plus ipilimumab. CDR3 loop: CASSLRGALNTEAFF. In nucleotides, the sequence is TGTGCCAGCAGCTTACGGGGGGCCTTGAACACTGAAGCTTTCTTT. Where the CDR3 stops, the reference TRBV7-8 and TRBJ1-1 genes take over; the full variable domain is GAGVSQSPRYKVAKRGQDVALRCDPISGHVSLFWYQQALGQGPEFLTYFQNEAQLDKSGLPSDRFFAERPEGSVSTLKIQRTQQEDSAVYLCASSLRGALNTEAFFGQGTRLTVV.